This TCR beta chain came from a study of vaccination effects on CD4 cells after COVID-19. Study-level findings and limits: Within healthy vaccinees, only 1 of 255 vaccine-induced clones displayed cross-reactivity with common cold coronaviruses. Clones arising from infection and from vaccination showed marked clonal contraction late after vaccination. The study got few convalescent patients and did not collect any early post-infection timepoints.

For this clone: Its antigen is not identified.

Generated by immunoSEQ multiplex PCR, the TCRdb table keeps only in-frame clones and is missing some. The sample holds about 76,000 clones, around 77% seen once. The ends were cut back, 8 bases at V and 2 bases at J, with 12 bases in the middle. CDR3 size: 13 residues. Germline loops: CDR1 WNHNN, CDR2 SYGVQD (reference sequence). After less than 11 days in culture, the CD4+ T cells were isolated. Vaccinated participants had no history of SARS-CoV-2 infection and tested negative for nucleocapsid antibodies. The chain uses TRBV10-1 and TRBJ1-2, with TRBD1 as a possible D gene (5 bases). Sequencing was performed on CD4+ T cells from PBMCs cultured without peptide, taken before COVID-19 vaccination. The sequence came from a human donor who received a COVID-19 vaccine. CDR3 bases: TGCGCCAGCTCCGGGACGGTAAACTATGGCTACACCTTC. Translating it yields CASSGTVNYGYTF.